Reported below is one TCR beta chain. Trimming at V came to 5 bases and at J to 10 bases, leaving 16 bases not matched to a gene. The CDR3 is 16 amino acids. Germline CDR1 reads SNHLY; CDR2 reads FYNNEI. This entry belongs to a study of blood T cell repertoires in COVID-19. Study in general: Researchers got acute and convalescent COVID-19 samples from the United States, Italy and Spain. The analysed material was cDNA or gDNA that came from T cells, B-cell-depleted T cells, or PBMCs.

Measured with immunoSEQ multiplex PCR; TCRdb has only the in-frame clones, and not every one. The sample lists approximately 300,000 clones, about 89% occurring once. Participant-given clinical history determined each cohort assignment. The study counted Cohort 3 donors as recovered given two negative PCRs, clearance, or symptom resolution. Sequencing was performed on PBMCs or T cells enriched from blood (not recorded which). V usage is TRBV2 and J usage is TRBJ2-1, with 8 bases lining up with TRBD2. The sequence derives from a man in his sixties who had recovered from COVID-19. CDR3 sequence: CASSPQGTLAVLEQFF. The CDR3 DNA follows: TGTGCCAGCAGTCCCCAAGGTACACTAGCGGTATTAGAGCAGTTCTTC. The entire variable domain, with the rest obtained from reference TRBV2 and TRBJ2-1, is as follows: EPEVTQTPSHQVTQMGQEVILRCVPISNHLYFYWYRQILGQKVEFLVSFYNNEISEKSEIFDDQFSVERPDGSNFTLKIRSTKLEDSAMYFCASSPQGTLAVLEQFFGPGTRLTVL.